The rows below give T cell receptor beta chains drawn from one sample of a study of blood T cells in healthy people across ages. From the 5' RACE reads, TCRdb called clonotypes with MiXCR, one entry per CDR3 protein. The table includes over 1,500,000 distinct CDR3 sequences, around 42% detected once. The sequencing input was blood. These receptor sequences come from a human donor in good health. CDR3s include the opening cysteine and the closing phenylalanine or tryptophan. The D gene is left open where the match is weak. Part of the rows lack a size; the others show once, few, many or a class for expanded clones.

once	TRBJ1-2	TRBD1	TRBV7-8	CASSLARVLGGGADGYTF	TGTGCCAGCAGCTTAGCGCGAGTTTTGGGAGGGGGCGCCGATGGCTACACCTTC
few	TRBJ2-7	NA	TRBV5-6	CASMKQTFYEQYF	TGTGCCAGCATGAAACAGACTTTCTACGAGCAGTACTTC
NA	TRBJ2-5	NA	TRBV2	CASSALDVQETQYF	TGTGCCAGCAGTGCCTTGGACGTCCAAGAGACCCAGTACTTC
NA	TRBJ2-5	NA	TRBV9	CVSSASGTKETQYF	TGTGTCAGCAGCGCCTCCGGGACCAAAGAGACCCAGTACTTC
NA	TRBJ2-7	NA	TRBV10-3	CAISEPKGPVSYEQYF	TGTGCCATCAGTGAGCCTAAGGGACCCGTCTCCTACGAGCAGTACTTC
NA	TRBJ1-4	TRBD1	TRBV15	CATSTGTGRPNEKLFF	TGTGCCACCAGCACGGGGACAGGTCGACCTAATGAAAAACTGTTTTTT
few	TRBJ2-7	TRBD2	TRBV20-1	CSVLKGLAYEQYF	TGCAGCGTCTTGAAGGGACTAGCCTACGAGCAGTACTTC
few	TRBJ2-1	NA	TRBV5-1	CASSPANFRLDNEQFF	TGCGCCAGCAGCCCAGCAAATTTTCGATTAGACAATGAGCAGTTCTTC
NA	TRBJ2-1	TRBD2	TRBV7-3	CASSYIGLGNEQFF	TGTGCCAGCAGCTATATCGGACTAGGCAATGAGCAGTTCTTC
NA	TRBJ1-5	NA	TRBV20-1	CSAFHRAGNQPQHF	TGCAGTGCTTTTCACAGGGCTGGCAATCAGCCCCAGCATTTT
few	TRBJ1-2	TRBD1	TRBV12-3/TRBV12-4	CASSFNRGRGYTF	TGTGCCAGCAGTTTCAACAGGGGGCGAGGCTACACCTTC
NA	TRBJ2-7	TRBD2	TRBV20-1	CSAVEAGGPYEQYF	TGCAGTGCCGTGGAAGCGGGGGGCCCCTACGAGCAGTACTTC
NA	TRBJ2-1	TRBD1	TRBV27	CASRNLGTGLYEQFF	TGTGCCAGCAGGAACCTCGGGACAGGTCTCTACGAGCAGTTCTTC
NA	TRBJ2-6	TRBD1	TRBV5-1	CASSWTGAGANVLTF	TGCGCCAGCAGCTGGACAGGGGCCGGGGCCAACGTCCTGACTTTC
many	TRBJ2-6	NA	TRBV6-1	CASSDEYSGANVLTF	TGTGCCAGCAGTGACGAGTACTCTGGGGCCAACGTCCTGACTTTC
NA	TRBJ2-7	NA	TRBV10-3	CAISPGQDYEQYF	TGTGCCATCAGTCCGGGACAAGACTACGAGCAGTACTTC
NA	TRBJ1-5	TRBD1	TRBV5-5	CASSPRGQGKEPQHF	TGTGCCAGCAGCCCCCGCGGACAGGGGAAGGAGCCCCAGCATTTT
NA	TRBJ2-7	NA	TRBV2	CASSVNSHYEQYF	TGTGCCAGCAGTGTGAACAGTCACTACGAGCAGTACTTC
NA	TRBJ1-2	NA	TRBV27	CASSARLGGNYGYTF	TGTGCCAGCAGTGCAAGGTTAGGGGGGAACTATGGCTACACCTTC
NA	TRBJ2-5	NA	TRBV5-6	CASSLGLWSQEQYF	TGTGCCAGCAGCTTAGGCCTCTGGAGCCAGGAGCAGTACTTC
many	TRBJ2-7	NA	TRBV4-1	CASSSDGAYEQYF	TGCGCCAGCAGTTCCGACGGTGCCTACGAGCAGTACTTC
NA	TRBJ2-7	TRBD2	TRBV6-5	CASSYGTSFSSEQYF	TGTGCCAGCAGTTACGGGACTAGTTTTAGCTCCGAGCAGTACTTC
once	TRBJ2-7	NA	TRBV27	CATGERDYEQYF	TGTGCCACCGGAGAGAGGGACTACGAGCAGTACTTC
NA	TRBJ1-6	TRBD1	TRBV4-2	CASSQPQGGRDNSPLHF	TGTGCCAGCAGCCAACCGCAGGGGGGTAGAGATAATTCACCCCTCCACTTT
NA	TRBJ1-1	NA	TRBV6-6	CASRGRQRNTEAFF	TGTGCCAGCAGGGGCAGACAGCGGAACACTGAAGCTTTCTTT
NA	TRBJ1-2	TRBD1	TRBV5-1	CASSPRTGGEGYGYTF	TGCGCCAGCAGCCCACGGACAGGGGGCGAGGGCTATGGCTACACCTTC
few	TRBJ2-3	NA	TRBV5-1	CASSWGTHTDTQYF	TGCGCCAGCAGCTGGGGGACGCACACAGATACGCAGTATTTT
NA	TRBJ2-1	TRBD2	TRBV7-2	CASSLEAGGSYNEQFF	TGTGCCAGCAGCTTAGAAGCGGGGGGGTCCTACAATGAGCAGTTCTTC
NA	TRBJ2-5	TRBD2	TRBV12-3/TRBV12-4	CASSLDSGGAETQYF	TGTGCCAGCAGTTTGGATAGCGGGGGGGCAGAGACCCAGTACTTC
NA	TRBJ1-2	NA	TRBV7-2	CASSPEQGPYGYTF	TGTGCCAGCAGCCCAGAACAGGGACCCTATGGCTACACCTTC
NA	TRBJ1-1	NA	TRBV6-1	CASSKRGLQNTEAFF	TGTGCCAGCAGTAAGAGGGGACTCCAGAACACTGAAGCTTTCTTT
many	TRBJ1-2	NA	TRBV29-1	CSVVLGAGYGYTF	TGCAGCGTTGTGTTGGGTGCGGGCTATGGCTACACCTTC
NA	TRBJ1-1	TRBD1	TRBV12-3/TRBV12-4	CASSPLQGAMTEAFF	TGTGCCAGCAGTCCCCTACAGGGGGCGATGACTGAAGCTTTCTTT
NA	TRBJ1-2	NA	TRBV12-3/TRBV12-4	CASSFDRQRGYTF	TGTGCCAGCAGTTTCGACAGACAGAGGGGCTACACCTTC
NA	TRBJ2-1	TRBD1	TRBV19	CASSLWTGAYEQFF	TGTGCCAGTAGTCTCTGGACAGGGGCTTACGAGCAGTTCTTC
NA	TRBJ2-7	NA	TRBV20-1	CSARDRREVSYEQYF	TGCAGTGCTAGAGATCGGAGGGAGGTTTCCTACGAGCAGTACTTC
NA	TRBJ2-7	NA	TRBV14	CASSQGWYYEQYF	TGTGCCAGCAGCCAAGGATGGTATTACGAGCAGTACTTC
many	TRBJ2-1	TRBD1	TRBV7-2	CASGNTGGAFF	TGTGCCAGCGGAAATACAGGGGGCGCGTTCTTC
few	TRBJ2-1	NA	TRBV20-1	CNAREGDLMTEQFF	TGCAATGCTAGAGAAGGGGACTTAATGACTGAGCAGTTCTTC
NA	TRBJ1-1	NA	TRBV29-1	CSVGSNLNTEAFF	TGCAGCGTTGGAAGTAACCTTAACACTGAAGCTTTCTTT
few	TRBJ1-2	NA	TRBV12-3/TRBV12-4	CASSPGHGLHVYTF	TGTGCCAGCAGTCCGGGTCATGGGCTTCACGTCTACACCTTC
NA	TRBJ2-7	NA	TRBV20-1	CSAPTGGLQDSYEQYF	TGCAGTGCTCCGACAGGAGGGTTACAAGATTCCTACGAGCAGTACTTC
NA	TRBJ2-5	NA	TRBV25-1	CASSDPPEGETQYF	TGTGCCAGCAGTGATCCCCCCGAGGGGGAGACCCAGTACTTC
NA	TRBJ2-7	TRBD1	TRBV28	CASSQAGTGEYEQYF	TGTGCCAGCAGTCAAGCCGGGACAGGGGAATACGAGCAGTACTTC
few	TRBJ1-1	NA	TRBV7-2	CASSSLDQNTEAFF	TGTGCCAGCAGCTCATTGGACCAGAACACTGAAGCTTTCTTT
few	TRBJ2-1	TRBD2	TRBV7-9	CASSPRGTSGGRGEQFF	TGTGCCAGCAGCCCAAGGGGAACTAGCGGGGGGAGAGGTGAGCAGTTCTTC
NA	TRBJ1-2	NA	TRBV27	CASSPGGGRNGYTF	TGTGCCAGCAGTCCTGGGGGGGGCCGGAATGGCTACACCTTC
NA	TRBJ1-2	NA	TRBV2	CASRLDRIANYGYTF	TGTGCCAGCAGACTCGACAGGATCGCTAACTATGGCTACACCTTC
NA	TRBJ2-2	NA	TRBV25-1	CASPHSRSGELFF	TGTGCCAGCCCCCACAGCCGATCCGGGGAGCTGTTTTTT
NA	TRBJ1-1	NA	TRBV7-3	CASSSSEGTEAFF	TGTGCCAGCAGCTCGTCAGAGGGCACTGAAGCTTTCTTT
once	TRBJ2-5	NA	TRBV15	CATSRERSDQRTQYF	TGTGCCACCAGCAGAGAGCGCTCGGACCAACGGACCCAGTACTTC
few	TRBJ1-4	NA	TRBV20-1	CSARNAAYNEKLFF	TGCAGTGCAAGGAATGCAGCCTATAATGAAAAACTGTTTTTT
NA	TRBJ1-1	NA	TRBV20-1	CSAPNPGFEAFF	TGCAGTGCTCCCAACCCGGGGTTTGAAGCTTTCTTT